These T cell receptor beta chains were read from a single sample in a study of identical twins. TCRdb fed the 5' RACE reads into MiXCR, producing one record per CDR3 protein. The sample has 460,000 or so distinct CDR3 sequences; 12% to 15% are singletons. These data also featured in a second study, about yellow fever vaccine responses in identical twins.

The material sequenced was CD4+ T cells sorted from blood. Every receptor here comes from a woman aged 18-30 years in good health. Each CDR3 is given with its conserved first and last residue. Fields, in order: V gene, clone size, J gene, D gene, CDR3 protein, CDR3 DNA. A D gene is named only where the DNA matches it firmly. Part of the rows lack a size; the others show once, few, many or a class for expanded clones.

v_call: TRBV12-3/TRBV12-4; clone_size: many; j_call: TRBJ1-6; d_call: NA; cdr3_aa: CASSQQGSNSPLHF; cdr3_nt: TGTGCCAGCAGTCAGCAGGGAAGTAATTCACCCCTCCACTTT
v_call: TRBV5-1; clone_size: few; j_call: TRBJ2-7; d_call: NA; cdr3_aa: CASSFDTYEQYF; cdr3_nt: TGCGCCAGCAGCTTCGACACCTACGAGCAGTACTTC
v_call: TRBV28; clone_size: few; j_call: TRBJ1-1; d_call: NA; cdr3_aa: CASSPGDMNTEAFF; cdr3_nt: TGTGCCAGCAGCCCAGGGGACATGAACACTGAAGCTTTCTTT
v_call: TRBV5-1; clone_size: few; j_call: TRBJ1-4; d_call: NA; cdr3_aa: CASSLAAVGEKLFF; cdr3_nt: TGCGCCAGCAGCTTGGCGGCAGTTGGCGAAAAACTGTTTTTT
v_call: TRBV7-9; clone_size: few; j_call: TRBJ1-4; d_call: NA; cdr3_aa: CASSFTQGTRTNEKLFF; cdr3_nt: TGTGCCAGCAGCTTTACTCAGGGGACGAGGACTAATGAAAAACTGTTTTTT
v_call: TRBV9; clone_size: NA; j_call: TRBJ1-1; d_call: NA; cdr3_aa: CASSVVSPGQFKGNTEAFF; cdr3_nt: TGTGCCAGCAGCGTAGTATCCCCGGGACAATTTAAGGGGAACACTGAAGCTTTCTTT
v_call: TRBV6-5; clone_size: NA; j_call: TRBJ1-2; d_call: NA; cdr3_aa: CASSYPRTQGGYGYTF; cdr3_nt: TGTGCCAGCAGTTACCCGAGAACTCAGGGAGGCTATGGCTACACCTTC
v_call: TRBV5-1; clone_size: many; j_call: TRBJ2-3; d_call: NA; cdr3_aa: CASSLSGDDRTDTQYF; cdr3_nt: TGCGCCAGCAGCTTGTCCGGGGACGACCGCACAGATACGCAGTATTTT
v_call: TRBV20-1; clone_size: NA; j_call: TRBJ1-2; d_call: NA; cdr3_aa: CSAREAGTNYGYTF; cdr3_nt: TGCAGTGCTAGAGAGGCAGGAACTAACTATGGCTACACCTTC
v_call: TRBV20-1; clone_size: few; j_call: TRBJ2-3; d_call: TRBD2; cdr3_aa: CSANSGRGDTQYF; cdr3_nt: TGCAGTGCTAATAGCGGGAGGGGGGATACGCAGTATTTT
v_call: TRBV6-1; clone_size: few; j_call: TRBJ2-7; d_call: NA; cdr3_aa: CASSRGISYEQYF; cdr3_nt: TGTGCCAGCAGCCGCGGGATCTCCTACGAGCAGTACTTC
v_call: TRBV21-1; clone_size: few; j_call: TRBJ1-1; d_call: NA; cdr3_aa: CASSVPVGVNTEAFF; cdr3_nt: TGTGCCAGCAGCGTCCCCGTAGGGGTGAACACTGAAGCTTTCTTT
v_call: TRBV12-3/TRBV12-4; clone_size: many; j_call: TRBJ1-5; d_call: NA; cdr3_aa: CASSLARQTRGQPQHF; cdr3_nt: TGTGCCAGCAGTTTAGCGCGGCAAACCAGGGGTCAGCCCCAGCATTTT
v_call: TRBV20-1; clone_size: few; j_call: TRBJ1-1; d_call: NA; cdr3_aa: CSATGAKSDTEAFF; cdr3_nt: TGCAGTGCTACCGGTGCAAAGTCGGACACTGAAGCTTTCTTT
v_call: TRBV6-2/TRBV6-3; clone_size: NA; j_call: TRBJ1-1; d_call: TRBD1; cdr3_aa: CASSLTTGVKTEAFF; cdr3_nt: TGTGCCAGCAGCCTCACGACAGGGGTAAAGACTGAAGCTTTCTTT
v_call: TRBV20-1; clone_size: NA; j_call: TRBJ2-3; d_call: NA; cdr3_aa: CSASSLRSRFDTQYF; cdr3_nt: TGCAGTGCTAGCAGCCTGCGGTCCAGATTTGATACGCAGTATTTT
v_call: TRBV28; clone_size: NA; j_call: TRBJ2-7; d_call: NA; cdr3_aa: CASSFPWVAQGEQYF; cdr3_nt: TGTGCCAGCAGTTTCCCCTGGGTAGCACAAGGGGAGCAGTACTTC
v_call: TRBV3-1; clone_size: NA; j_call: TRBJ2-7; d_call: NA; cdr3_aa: CASSQRQLAFGEQYF; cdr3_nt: TGTGCCAGCAGCCAACGCCAGCTAGCGTTCGGCGAGCAGTACTTC
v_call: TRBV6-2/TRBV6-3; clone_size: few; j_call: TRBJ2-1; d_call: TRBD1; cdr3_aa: CASSYTGGVYNEQFF; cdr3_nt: TGTGCCAGCAGTTACACAGGGGGCGTCTACAATGAGCAGTTCTTC
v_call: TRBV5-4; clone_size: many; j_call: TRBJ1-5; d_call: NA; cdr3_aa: CASSLDGNSNQPQHF; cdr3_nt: TGTGCCAGCAGCTTGGATGGGAATAGCAATCAGCCCCAGCATTTT
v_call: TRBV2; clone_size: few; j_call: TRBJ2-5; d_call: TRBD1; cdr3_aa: CASRTGGWETQYF; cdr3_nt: TGTGCCAGCCGGACAGGGGGCTGGGAGACCCAGTACTTC
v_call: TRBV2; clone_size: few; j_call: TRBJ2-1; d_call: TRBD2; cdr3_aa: CASSPGTSGGNEQFF; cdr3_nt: TGTGCCAGCAGTCCCGGGACTAGCGGGGGGAATGAGCAGTTCTTC
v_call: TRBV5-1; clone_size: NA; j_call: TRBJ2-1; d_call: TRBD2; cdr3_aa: CASSLSSGSKDEQFF; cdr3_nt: TGCGCCAGCAGCTTGTCCAGCGGGAGTAAGGATGAGCAGTTCTTC
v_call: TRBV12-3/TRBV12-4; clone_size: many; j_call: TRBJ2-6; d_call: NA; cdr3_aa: CASSLGSSSGANVLTF; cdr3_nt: TGTGCCAGCAGTTTAGGATCCAGCTCTGGGGCCAACGTCCTGACTTTC
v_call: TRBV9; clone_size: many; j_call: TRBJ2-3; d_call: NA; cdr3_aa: CASSVVAGVDTQYF; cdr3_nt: TGTGCCAGCAGCGTAGTGGCAGGGGTGGATACGCAGTATTTT
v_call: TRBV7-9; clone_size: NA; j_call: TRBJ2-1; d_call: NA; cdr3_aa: CASSFKNEQFF; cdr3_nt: TGTGCCAGCAGCTTTAAGAATGAGCAGTTCTTC
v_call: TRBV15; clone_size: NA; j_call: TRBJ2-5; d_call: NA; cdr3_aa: CATSRGYQETQYF; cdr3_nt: TGTGCCACCAGCAGAGGCTATCAAGAGACCCAGTACTTC
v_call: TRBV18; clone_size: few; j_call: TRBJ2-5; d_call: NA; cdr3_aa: CASSHPESETQYF; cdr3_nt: TGTGCCAGCTCCCATCCAGAATCGGAGACCCAGTACTTC
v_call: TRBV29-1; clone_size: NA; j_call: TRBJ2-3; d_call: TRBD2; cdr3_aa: CSVEDRRTSGVRDTQYF; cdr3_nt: TGCAGCGTTGAAGATCGTAGGACTAGCGGGGTCAGGGATACGCAGTATTTT
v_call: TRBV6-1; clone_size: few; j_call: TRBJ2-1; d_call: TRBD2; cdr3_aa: CASRLAAVYNEQFF; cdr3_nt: TGTGCCAGCAGACTAGCGGCGGTCTACAATGAGCAGTTCTTC
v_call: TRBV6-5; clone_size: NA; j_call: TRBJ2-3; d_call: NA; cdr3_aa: CASRIPPDTQYF; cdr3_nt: TGTGCCAGCAGGATCCCGCCAGATACGCAGTATTTT
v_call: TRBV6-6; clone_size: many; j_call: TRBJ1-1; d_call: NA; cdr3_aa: CASSPEGDTEAFF; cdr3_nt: TGTGCCAGCAGTCCCGAGGGGGACACTGAAGCTTTCTTT
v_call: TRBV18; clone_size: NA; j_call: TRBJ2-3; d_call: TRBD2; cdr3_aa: CASSRLAGTADTQYF; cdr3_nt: TGTGCCAGCTCACGACTAGCGGGAACCGCAGATACGCAGTATTTT
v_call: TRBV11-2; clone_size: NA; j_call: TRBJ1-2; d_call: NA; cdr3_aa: CASSPQGNGYTF; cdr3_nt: TGTGCCAGCAGCCCCCAGGGGAATGGCTACACCTTC
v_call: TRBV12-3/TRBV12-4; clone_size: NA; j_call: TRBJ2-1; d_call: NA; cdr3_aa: CASSLIANEQFF; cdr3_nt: TGTGCCAGCAGTTTAATCGCCAATGAGCAGTTCTTC
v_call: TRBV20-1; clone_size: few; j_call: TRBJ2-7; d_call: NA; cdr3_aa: CSASGGFSYEQYF; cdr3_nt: TGCAGTGCTAGTGGGGGGTTCTCCTACGAGCAGTACTTC
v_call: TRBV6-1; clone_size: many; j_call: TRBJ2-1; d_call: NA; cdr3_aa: CASSLSPPFGEQFF; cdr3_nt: TGTGCCAGCAGCCTTTCCCCCCCTTTTGGTGAGCAGTTCTTC
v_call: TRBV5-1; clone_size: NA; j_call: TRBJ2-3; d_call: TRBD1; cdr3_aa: CASSLVPTGGTDTQYF; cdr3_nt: TGCGCCAGCAGCTTGGTCCCGACAGGGGGCACAGATACGCAGTATTTT
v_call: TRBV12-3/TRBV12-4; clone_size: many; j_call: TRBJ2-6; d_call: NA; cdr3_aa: CASSLRGTMVTF; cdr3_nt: TGTGCCAGCAGTTTAAGAGGGACCATGGTGACTTTC
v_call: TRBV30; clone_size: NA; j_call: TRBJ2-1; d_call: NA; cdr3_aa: CAWSRAARNEQFF; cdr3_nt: TGTGCCTGGAGCCGGGCGGCACGCAATGAGCAGTTCTTC
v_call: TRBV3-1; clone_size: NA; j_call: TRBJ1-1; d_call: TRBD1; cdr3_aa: CASSLTGTGATEAFF; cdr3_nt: TGTGCCAGCAGCCTTACCGGGACAGGGGCCACTGAAGCTTTCTTT
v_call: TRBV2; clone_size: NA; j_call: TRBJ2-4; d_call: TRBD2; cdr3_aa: CASSERSGLVGDIQYF; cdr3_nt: TGTGCCAGCAGTGAGAGGTCAGGACTAGTAGGTGACATTCAGTACTTC